The 23 T cell receptor beta chains below were found in one sample sequenced in a study of blood T cell repertoires in COVID-19 (dated by TCRdb to the early 2020s). Libraries were built with the immunoSEQ multiplex PCR assay. TCRdb re-hosts the immuneACCESS table, in-frame sequences only. Its copies lack some clones; in the studies checked, an unresolved V gene accounts for under half of them, and the cause for the rest is not known. Here the sample has 150,000 to 200,000 clones; 65% to 90% occur a single time. 8% to 10% of the sample is taken by the ten largest. Sequenced: peripheral blood. The receptor source for this set is a man aged 60 to 69 with acute or convalescent COVID-19.

The chain has TRBV29-1 and TRBJ1-3; 7 bases align to TRBD1. V shed 2 bases and J 3 bases; nucleotides not matched to a gene: 1. The V gene's germline CDR1 is SQVTM and CDR2 ANQGSEA. The CDR3 is made up of 13 amino acids. The chain's CDR3 is CSVESGGGNTIYF. CDR3 bases: TGCAGCGTTGAATCAGGGGGTGGAAACACCATATATTTT.

J is TRBJ1-6 and V is TRBV25-1; TRBD1 aligns across 11 bases. The CDR3 sequence is 16 residues long. V was pared by 4 bases and J by 2 bases, with 1 base of the junction left unmatched. Germline V gene sequence: CDR1 MGHDK, CDR2 SYGVNS. The CDR3 here is CASSGGQGAYNSPLHF. CDR3 nucleotide sequence: TGTGCCAGCAGTGGGGGACAGGGGGCCTATAATTCACCCCTCCACTTT.

Comment on this clone: An end of the junction does not agree with germline; a read error may underlie this. V and J are TRBV7-9 and TRBJ1-1, with D uncertain. Germline values: CDR1 SEHNR, CDR2 FQNEAQ (reference sequence). The CDR3 covers 16 residues. DNA of the CDR3: TGTGCCAGCACCTTAATCCGGGGAGGGAAGAACACTGAAGCTTTCTTT. Its translation: CASTLIRGGKNTEAFF.

The chain employs TRBV2 and TRBJ1-1; perhaps TRBD1 as D (5 bases). The CDR3 loop spans 14 amino acids. Germline values: CDR1 SNHLY, CDR2 FYNNEI. Trimming stripped 6 bases from V and 1 base from J, with 12 bases between. The CDR3 region has the DNA TGTGCCAGCAGGGAGCAAGGGGCGAACACTGAAGCTTTCTTT. This translates into CASREQGANTEAFF.

In DNA, the CDR3 is TGTGCCAGCACCCAAAGGACTAGCGGGAGGGTGGGCTCCTACAATGAGCAGTTCTTC. This encodes CASTQRTSGRVGSYNEQFF. V is TRBV27 and J is TRBJ2-1; 15 bases map to TRBD2. The CDR3 sequence is 19 residues long. Trimming cost V 7 bases and J 0 bases; bases outside gene matches: 10. The germline gives CDR1 MNHEY, CDR2 SMNVEV (reference sequence).

V is TRBV27 and J is TRBJ1-1, with a weak D call TRBD1 (5 bases). Germline values: CDR1 MNHEY, CDR2 SMNVEV (reference sequence). The CDR3 spans 15 residues. V gave up 0 bases and J gave up 0 bases, with 8 bases separating them. CDR3 residues: CASSLSTGMNTEAFF. The CDR3 nucleotides are TGTGCCAGCAGTTTATCAACAGGCATGAACACTGAAGCTTTCTTT.

The V gene is TRBV19, the J gene TRBJ2-1; 13 nucleotides agree with TRBD2. The ends lost 3 bases at V and 0 bases at J; junction bases unmatched: 8. CDR3 length: 19 residues. CDR1 and CDR2 (germline): LNHDA, SQIVND (reference sequence). The CDR3: CASSILGTSGISSYNEQFF. CDR3 DNA sequence: TGTGCCAGTAGTATCCTCGGGACTAGCGGGATTAGCTCCTACAATGAGCAGTTCTTC.

The chain is built from TRBV20-1 and TRBJ2-3; D is perhaps TRBD2 (5 bases). This CDR3 contains 15 residues. The V gene lost 3 bases and the J gene lost 4 bases, with 17 bases spanning the gap. Germline lookup yields CDR1 DFQATT and CDR2 SNEGSKA (reference sequence). The DNA of the CDR3 is TGCAGTGCTAGTCGAGATCTTGGACTCGCAGATACGCAGTATTTT. Its translation: CSASRDLGLADTQYF.

The chain employs TRBV6-2 or TRBV6-3 and TRBJ2-4; TRBD1 aligns across 9 bases. Germline V gene lookup returns CDR1 MNHEY and CDR2 SVGEGT. V gave up 0 bases and J gave up 0 bases; unmatched junction bases: 3. The CDR3 loop spans 17 amino acids. The CDR3 bases are TGTGCCAGCAGTTACTCGACAGGGGGAATAGCCAAAAACATTCAGTACTTC. Its protein product is CASSYSTGGIAKNIQYF.

This clone was seen only once. The genes are TRBV27 and TRBJ2-2; TRBD2 agrees at 12 bases. V gave up 5 bases and J gave up 6 bases; unmatched junction bases: 10. The CDR3 totals 17 residues. CDR1 MNHEY and CDR2 SMNVEV come from the germline V gene (reference sequence). CDR3 DNA: TGTGCCAGCAGTCCCATCGGGACTAGCGGGCCCGCCGGGGAGCTGTTTTTT. It encodes CASSPIGTSGPAGELFF.

This clone was detected once. This rearrangement joins TRBV27 to TRBJ2-7, with 9 bases fitting TRBD1. V was pared by 6 bases and J by 7 bases, with 7 bases of the junction left unmatched. Germline V gene sequence: CDR1 MNHEY, CDR2 SMNVEV (reference sequence). The CDR3 loop spans 13 amino acids. The CDR3 coding sequence is TGTGCCAGCAGGGTCACAGGGGGCCAAGAGCAGTACTTC. Protein product: CASRVTGGQEQYF.

This chain joins TRBV6-9 and TRBJ2-1; 9 nucleotides align to TRBD2. CDR3 length: 19 amino acids. V dropped 8 bases and J dropped 0; count of bases not matched to a gene: 17. Germline V gene sequence: CDR1 MNHGY, CDR2 SVAAGI. For the CDR3, the DNA is TGTGCCAGCTCCCCCGGGGCTAGCGGGGACCGGAGCTCCTACAATGAGCAGTTCTTC. Protein sequence: CASSPGASGDRSSYNEQFF.

The CDR3 is CASTPGTGNLHGYTF. The CDR3 region has the DNA TGCGCCAGCACCCCCGGGACAGGGAACCTACATGGCTACACCTTC. The chain uses TRBV10-2 and TRBJ1-2; 9 positions agree with TRBD1. J was trimmed by 6 bases and V by 7 bases; bases with no gene match: 12. The CDR3 is made up of 15 amino acids. CDR1 is WSHSY, CDR2 SAAADI, per germline.

This rearrangement joins TRBV7-2 to TRBJ1-2; no clear D gene. Trimming stripped 5 bases from V and 0 bases from J, with 10 bases between. The CDR3 is 14 residues long. The germline V gene has CDR1 SGHTA and CDR2 FQGNSA. The CDR3 here is CASSDQIANYGYTF. As DNA, the CDR3 is TGTGCCAGCAGCGATCAAATAGCTAACTATGGCTACACCTTC.

This chain uses TRBV9 with TRBJ2-3; 9 nucleotides align to TRBD1. Germline CDR1 reads SGDLS; CDR2 reads YYNGEE. The CDR3 contains 15 residues. V shed 2 bases, J shed 5 bases, and the junction held 6 bases outside the gene matches. CDR3: CASSVLDRGLDTQYF. Here the CDR3 DNA reads TGTGCCAGCAGCGTCCTGGACAGGGGTTTAGATACGCAGTATTTT.

The chain has TRBV5-1 and TRBJ2-1; the match to TRBD2 covers 10 bases. Losses at the gene ends were 4 bases for V and 6 bases for J; bases not matched to a gene: 4. Germline lookup yields CDR1 SGHRS and CDR2 YFSETQ. This CDR3 is built from 14 residues. CDR3 in amino acids: CASSLAGDRNEQFF. CDR3 nucleotides: TGCGCCAGCAGCCTAGCGGGAGATCGCAATGAGCAGTTCTTC.

The chain combines TRBV18 with TRBJ2-4, with D maybe TRBD1 (6 bases). Per the germline V gene, CDR1 is KGHSH and CDR2 is LQKENI. V lost 2 bases and J lost 6, with 14 bases in between. This CDR3 has 15 amino acids. The CDR3 spells CASSPIGGSGNIQYF. As DNA, the CDR3 is TGTGCCAGCTCACCAATAGGGGGATCGGGAAACATTCAGTACTTC.

The chain has TRBV5-1 and TRBJ1-1; no definite D call. Trimming shortened V by 4 bases and J by 5 bases, and 15 bases separated the two germline ends. The germline gives CDR1 SGHRS, CDR2 YFSETQ. CDR3 size: 14 residues. The CDR3: CASSLRGDGTEAFF. In nucleotides, the CDR3 is TGCGCCAGCAGCCTCCGGGGTGATGGGACTGAAGCTTTCTTT.

The chain uses TRBV5-1 and TRBJ2-3; TRBD2 agrees at 10 bases. CDR3 length equals 16 residues. J lost 6 bases, V lost 4 bases, and 11 bases had no gene match. Germline V gene sequence: CDR1 SGHRS, CDR2 YFSETQ. As DNA, the CDR3 is TGCGCCAGCAGCCCCCGGGTGACTAGCGGGTCCGATACGCAGTATTTT. Translating it yields CASSPRVTSGSDTQYF.

This clone was detected only a few times. This rearrangement joins TRBV6-5 to TRBJ1-1; 7 bases fit TRBD1. Trimming cost V 4 bases and J 2 bases; bases outside gene matches: 7. CDR3 length: 15 amino acids. CDR1 and CDR2 from the germline V gene are MNHEY and SVGAGI. CDR3 nucleotides: TGTGCCAGCAGTTCATACAGGGGCGCAAACACTGAAGCTTTCTTT. Protein: CASSSYRGANTEAFF.

V is TRBV7-3 and J is TRBJ2-7, with 8 nucleotides matching TRBD2. V dropped 3 bases and J dropped 0; count of bases not matched to a gene: 4. CDR1 and CDR2 (germline): SGHTA, FQGTGA. This CDR3 has 15 amino acids. The CDR3: CASSFLSGTSYEQYF. The CDR3 bases are TGTGCCAGCAGCTTTCTTAGCGGGACCTCCTACGAGCAGTACTTC.

Details on this clone: The junction differs from germline at one of its ends, possibly a read error. The chain is built from TRBV18 and TRBJ2-7, with a tentative D call TRBD1 (6 bases). This CDR3 is built from 13 residues. CDR1 is KGHSH, CDR2 LQKENI, per germline. This chain's CDR3 is CASSDTARQETAF. CDR3 nucleotides: TGTGCCAGCTCAGACACGGCCCGACAGGAGACAGCATTC.

The chain couples TRBV19 to TRBJ1-5, with no clear D. CDR3 length: 15 residues. The V and J ends lost 2 bases and 3 bases respectively, with 11 bases between them. CDR1 LNHDA and CDR2 SQIVND come from the germline V gene (reference sequence). The CDR3 nucleotides read TGTGCCAGTAGTATAAGGTGGAGTAACAATCAGCCCCAGCATTTT. Its translation: CASSIRWSNNQPQHF.